The 22 T cell receptor beta chains given below trace back to one sample, sequenced in a study of T cells and copy number aberrations in small-cell lung cancer. Repertoires were generated with immunoSEQ multiplex PCR, while TCRdb's copy carries only in-frame clones and drops some. Here the sample spans roughly 470 clones, roughly nine tenths being singletons. The sequenced sample was normal tissue next to the tumor. Receptors originate from a man aged 55 to 70 with small cell lung cancer.

For the CDR3, the DNA is TGTGCCTGGAGAAGGACTAGCGGGAGTCACACCTACAATGAGCAGTTCTTC. This encodes CAWRRTSGSHTYNEQFF. The chain combines TRBV30 with TRBJ2-1, with 13 nucleotides matching TRBD2. Losses at the gene ends were 3 bases for V and 2 bases for J; bases not matched to a gene: 7. From germline, CDR1 is GTSNPN and CDR2 SVGIG (reference sequence). The CDR3 sequence is 17 residues long.

The chain carries TRBV30 and TRBJ1-2; D is perhaps TRBD1 (5 bases). Germline V gives CDR1 GTSNPN, CDR2 SVGIG (reference sequence). This CDR3 contains 14 residues. V lost 0 bases, J lost 4 bases, and 12 bases lay in between. The CDR3 DNA reads TGTGCCTGGAGTGTTGGGGGAGGCGGCTATGGCTACACCTTC. Protein: CAWSVGGGGYGYTF.

V gene TRBV11-2 combines with J gene TRBJ2-3; 7 positions match TRBD2. The CDR3 length is 13 residues. Germline assignment: CDR1 SGHAT and CDR2 FQNNGV. J was trimmed by 3 bases and V by 4 bases; bases with no gene match: 1. The CDR3 loop reads CASSWGGTDTQYF. The CDR3, as DNA: TGTGCCAGCAGCTGGGGGGGAACAGATACGCAGTATTTT. The entire variable domain, with the rest obtained from reference TRBV11-2 and TRBJ2-3, is as follows: EAGVAQSPRYKIIEKRQSVAFWCNPISGHATLYWYQQILGQGPKLLIQFQNNGVVDDSQLPKDRFSAERLKGVDSTLKIQPAKLEDSAVYLCASSWGGTDTQYFGPGTRLTVL.

The gene calls are TRBV25-1 and TRBJ2-6; D call uncertain. V lost 1 base, J lost 0 bases, and 13 bases lay in between. This CDR3 region has 18 residues. CDR1 is MGHDK, CDR2 SYGVNS, per germline. CDR3 bases: TGTGCCAGCAGTGAATCCCTATCTGCCTTCTCTGGGGCCAACGTCCTGACTTTC. Residues: CASSESLSAFSGANVLTF.

This clone was counted once. The chain carries TRBV2 and TRBJ2-7, with D tentatively TRBD2 (6 bases). This CDR3 comprises 12 residues. Trimming removed 9 bases from V and 5 bases from J, with 14 bases in between. Germline loops: CDR1 SNHLY, CDR2 FYNNEI. As DNA, the CDR3 is TGTGCCAGGGGTCGGGAGCGCCACGAGCAGTACTTC. Its protein product is CARGRERHEQYF.

The CDR3 bases are TGCGCCAGCAGCGACACAGCGGGAGGGCCTGCAGATACGCAGTATTTT. Translated: CASSDTAGGPADTQYF. The chain is built from TRBV5-1 and TRBJ2-3, with 10 bases that match TRBD2. The CDR3 has 16 residues. The trim removed 4 bases at V and 4 bases at J, leaving 9 bases unmatched. From germline, CDR1 is SGHRS and CDR2 YFSETQ.

V usage is TRBV6-6 and J usage is TRBJ2-7; TRBD1 aligns across 7 bases. V lost 5 bases to trimming and J lost 7 bases; unmatched junction nucleotides: 8. The germline gives CDR1 MNHNY, CDR2 SVGAGI (reference sequence). The CDR3 sequence is 13 residues long. CDR3: CASSENPGGEQYF. The CDR3 DNA reads as TGTGCCAGCAGTGAGAACCCAGGGGGAGAGCAGTACTTC.

The chain employs TRBV6-4 and TRBJ2-7; D may be TRBD1 (5 bases). The CDR3 sequence is 13 residues long. Germline V gene data show CDR1 as MRHNA and CDR2 as SNTAGT. The V and J ends lost 7 bases and 5 bases respectively, with 15 bases between them. As DNA, the CDR3 is TGTGCCAGCATCGGACACGAACTGAACGAGCAGTACTTC. Residues: CASIGHELNEQYF.

V gene TRBV30 combines with J gene TRBJ1-1; 8 bases align to TRBD1. This CDR3 contains 13 residues. Germline-derived CDR1 and CDR2 are GTSNPN and SVGIG (reference sequence). With V trimmed by 1 base and J by 5 bases, 3 bases remained unmatched. The CDR3 spells CAWSGDRRTEAFF. The DNA of the CDR3 is TGTGCCTGGAGTGGGGACAGGAGGACTGAAGCTTTCTTT.

J is TRBJ1-2 and V is TRBV7-9; the D gene is possibly TRBD1 (6 bases). This CDR3 has 14 amino acids. Germline CDR1 reads SEHNR; CDR2 reads FQNEAQ (reference sequence). V lost 5 bases, J lost 5 bases, and 15 bases lay in between. The CDR3 is CASSPSRGVYGYTF. CDR3 bases: TGTGCCAGCAGCCCGAGTAGGGGGGTGTATGGCTACACCTTC.

The chain is built from TRBV7-9 and TRBJ2-3; TRBD2 agrees at 7 bases. With V trimmed by 1 base and J by 4 bases, 11 bases remained unmatched. This CDR3 region has 17 residues. Germline CDR1 is SEHNR and CDR2 is FQNEAQ (reference sequence). CDR3 DNA: TGTGCCAGCAGCTTAGGTCCGGCGCGGGAGTACTCAGATACGCAGTATTTT. This codes for CASSLGPAREYSDTQYF.

The genes are TRBV10-3 and TRBJ2-1; D is ambiguous. Per the germline V gene, CDR1 is ENHRY and CDR2 is SYGVKD. There are 15 residues in the CDR3. The V end was cut by 3 bases, the J end by 1 base, with 10 bases between. CDR3 in DNA: TGTGCCATCAGTGAAGTGTCTAGTTCCTACAATGAGCAGTTCTTC. It encodes CAISEVSSSYNEQFF.

The chain uses TRBV6-5 and TRBJ1-1, with unresolved D. The CDR3 contains 16 residues. V lost 4 bases and J lost 0, with 15 bases in between. Germline assignment: CDR1 MNHEY and CDR2 SVGAGI. The CDR3 reads CASSLGLWELNTEAFF. CDR3 DNA sequence: TGTGCCAGCAGTTTGGGGTTATGGGAGTTGAACACTGAAGCTTTCTTT.

The V gene is TRBV5-1, the J gene TRBJ1-1, with no clear D. Trimming took 4 bases from V and 1 from J, leaving 14 bases between them. CDR1 is SGHRS and CDR2 is YFSETQ in the germline V gene. The CDR3 spans 15 residues. The CDR3 reads CASSPGGAKNTEAFF. CDR3 bases: TGCGCCAGCAGCCCGGGCGGCGCCAAGAACACTGAAGCTTTCTTT.

The gene calls are TRBV5-1 and TRBJ2-7; 9 bases line up with TRBD1. CDR1 SGHRS and CDR2 YFSETQ come from the germline V gene. The CDR3 consists of 14 residues. V trimming: 2 bases; J trimming: 1 base; junction bases outside the gene matches: 1. The CDR3 sequence: CASSFGTGSYEQYF. The CDR3 DNA reads TGCGCCAGCAGCTTCGGGACAGGGTCCTACGAGCAGTACTTC. Variable domain in full (rest from reference TRBV5-1 and TRBJ2-7): KAGVTQTPRYLIKTRGQQVTLSCSPISGHRSVSWYQQTPGQGLQFLFEYFSETQRNKGNFPGRFSGRQFSNSRSEMNVSTLELGDSALYLCASSFGTGSYEQYFGPGTRLTVT.

The chain is built from TRBV25-1 and TRBJ2-3, with 7 bases identical to TRBD1. The CDR3 sequence is 13 residues long. V was pared by 8 bases and J by 2 bases, with 4 bases of the junction left unmatched. The V gene's germline CDR1 is MGHDK and CDR2 SYGVNS. The CDR3 coding sequence is TGTGCCAGCGCCACAGGGGTCACAGATACGCAGTATTTT. Translating gives CASATGVTDTQYF.

V usage is TRBV7-8 and J usage is TRBJ1-1; possible D gene TRBD1, 5 bases. Trimming stripped 4 bases from V and 5 bases from J, with 11 bases between. CDR1 and CDR2 (germline): SGHVS, FQNEAQ. The CDR3 loop spans 13 amino acids. DNA for the CDR3: TGTGCCAGCAGCTCCGGGGGACCGACTGAAGCTTTCTTT. Translated, it gives CASSSGGPTEAFF.

The CDR3 spells CASSEARAGELFF. The CDR3 DNA reads as TGTGCCAGCAGTGAAGCTAGAGCCGGGGAGCTGTTTTTT. The rearrangement links TRBV6-1 to TRBJ2-2; D remains ambiguous. This CDR3 comprises 13 residues. V gave up 0 bases and J gave up 6 bases, with 5 bases separating them. Germline V lookup: CDR1 MNHNS, CDR2 SASEGT.

This clone was detected only a few times. Here the CDR3 reads CASSREDGNSPLHF. The CDR3 DNA reads as TGTGCCAGTAGTCGAGAGGACGGTAATTCACCCCTCCACTTT. The chain links TRBV19 to TRBJ1-6; no firm D call. Germline V gives CDR1 LNHDA, CDR2 SQIVND (reference sequence). The CDR3 spans 14 residues. The ends were cut back, 5 bases at V and 6 bases at J, with 11 bases in the middle. Full variable domain (rest looked up from reference TRBV19 and TRBJ1-6): DGGITQSPKYLFRKEGQNVTLSCEQNLNHDAMYWYRQDPGQGLRLIYYSQIVNDFQKGDIAEGYSVSREKKESFPLTVTSAQKNPTAFYLCASSREDGNSPLHFGNGTRLTVT.

This clone was detected a few times. This rearrangement joins TRBV7-9 to TRBJ1-4; D might be TRBD1 (5 bases). Trimming pared 1 base from V and 6 bases from J, leaving 9 bases between. The CDR3 consists of 14 residues. CDR1 is SEHNR, CDR2 FQNEAQ, per germline (reference sequence). The CDR3 coding sequence is TGTGCCAGCAGCTTAGTAGGGACGGATGAAAAACTGTTTTTT. As protein: CASSLVGTDEKLFF.

This chain joins TRBV4-1 and TRBJ2-7; D remains ambiguous. Germline-derived CDR1 and CDR2 are MGHRA and YSYEKL. V shed 1 base and J shed 1 base, with 8 bases lying between them. The CDR3 has 14 amino acids. The CDR3 coding sequence is TGCGCCAGCAGCCAAGGTCAACGTTCCTACGAGCAGTACTTC. Translating it yields CASSQGQRSYEQYF.

The gene calls are TRBV7-3 and TRBJ2-2; D is unclear. The germline V gene encodes CDR1 SGHTA and CDR2 FQGTGA. This CDR3 is 16 amino acids long. Trimming stripped 2 bases from V and 3 bases from J, with 13 bases between. Here the CDR3 DNA reads TGTGCCAGCAGCTTATTTGGGTCAGGCGACACCGGGGAGCTGTTTTTT. It translates to CASSLFGSGDTGELFF. The whole variable domain, filled in from reference TRBV7-3 and TRBJ2-2, reads GAGVSQTPSNKVTEKGKYVELRCDPISGHTALYWYRQSLGQGPEFLIYFQGTGAADDSGLPNDRFFAVRPEGSVSTLKIQRTERGDSAVYLCASSLFGSGDTGELFFGEGSRLTVL.